These 6 T cell receptor beta chains share one sample of origin, sequenced in a study of early stage breast cancer tumors listed by TCRdb under 2017. Library creation used the immunoSEQ multiplex PCR assay. TCRdb obtained this table from immuneACCESS and retained in-frame rearrangements with V and J assigned. These tables miss some clones; where compared with another copy, unresolved V genes account for less than half of the shortfall, and the remainder is unexplained. The sample yields approximately 75,000 clones; approximately 80% were counted once. The top ten clonotypes cover roughly 4.7% of the sample. Sequences were obtained from blood. Every receptor here comes from a person in their 40s with breast cancer.

J is TRBJ2-1 and V is TRBV27, with D perhaps TRBD2 (6 bases). The CDR3 is 16 amino acids. In germline, CDR1 is MNHEY, CDR2 SMNVEV (reference sequence). Trimming shortened V by 8 bases and J by 4 bases, and 21 bases separated the two germline ends. The CDR3 loop is CASAGGRPSLYNEQFF. The DNA of the CDR3 is TGTGCCAGCGCCGGGGGACGGCCTAGCCTATACAATGAGCAGTTCTTC.

This clone appeared a single time. The chain uses TRBV7-9 and TRBJ2-1; no clear D. The V and J ends lost 5 bases and 1 base respectively, with 6 bases between them. The germline V gene encodes CDR1 SEHNR and CDR2 FQNEAQ (reference sequence). CDR3 length: 13 residues. In DNA form, the CDR3 reads TGTGCCAGCAGCATAGGATCCTACAATGAGCAGTTCTTC. It yields the protein CASSIGSYNEQFF.

This clone was picked up one time. The chain joins TRBV15 to TRBJ2-1; D remains ambiguous. V shed 0 bases and J shed 5 bases, with 8 bases lying between them. This CDR3 spans 14 amino acids. Germline-derived CDR1 and CDR2 are LNHNV and YYDKDF (reference sequence). CDR3 amino acids: CATSRDLTDNEQFF. In nucleotides, the CDR3 is TGTGCCACCAGCAGAGATCTTACGGACAATGAGCAGTTCTTC.

The chain uses TRBV28 and TRBJ1-1; D gene unclear. V lost 1 base to trimming and J lost 4 bases, with 7 bases between them. This CDR3 has 13 residues. CDR1 and CDR2 from the germline V gene are MDHEN and SYDVKM. DNA of the CDR3: TGTGCCAGCAGTTTATCCCGGGGCACTGAAGCTTTCTTT. Residues: CASSLSRGTEAFF.

This chain joins TRBV28 and TRBJ1-5; 8 positions agree with TRBD1. The CDR3 covers 15 residues. CDR1 and CDR2 from the germline V gene are MDHEN and SYDVKM. Trimming removed 6 bases from V and 3 bases from J; junction bases left unmatched: 7. Here the CDR3 reads CASRYRDRHNQPQHF. Here the CDR3 DNA reads TGTGCCAGCAGGTACCGGGACAGGCACAATCAGCCCCAGCATTTT.

The V and J genes are TRBV19 and TRBJ1-5, with D possibly being TRBD1 (5 bases). CDR1 is LNHDA and CDR2 is SQIVND in the germline V gene (reference sequence). The CDR3 contains 14 residues. V was pared by 3 bases and J by 2 bases, with 8 bases between. As DNA, the CDR3 is TGTGCCAGTAGTATCCAGGGTGGCAATCAGCCCCAGCATTTT. Its translation: CASSIQGGNQPQHF.